A single sample is the source of the 15 T cell receptor beta chains below, sequenced in a study of vaccination effects on CD4 cells after COVID-19. What these receptors recognize is not known. The method was immunoSEQ multiplex PCR; TCRdb's version includes in-frame clones alone and lacks a portion of them. The data show 27,000 or so clones, 65% to 75% seen once. Within the ViraFEST assay, antigen-specific CD4+ T cells underwent expansion with viral peptide pools prior to sequencing. Culture lasted 10 days before CD4+ T cell isolation. Vaccinated recipients, who were negative for nucleocapsid antibodies, had no history of SARS-CoV-2 infection. The sample consisted of CD4+ T cells from PBMCs cultured with SARS-CoV-2 spike peptides, taken before COVID-19 vaccination. Receptors originate from a human donor who received a COVID-19 vaccine.

This clone has a single count. This CDR3 reads CASSLGTDYNSPLHF. DNA of the CDR3: TGCGCCAGCAGCTTGGGAACAGATTATAATTCACCCCTCCACTTT. This chain joins TRBV5-1 and TRBJ1-6; D unclear. Per the germline V gene, CDR1 is SGHRS and CDR2 is YFSETQ. Trimming pared 0 bases from V and 4 bases from J, leaving 8 bases between. The CDR3 runs to 15 residues. The whole variable domain, remainder taken from reference TRBV5-1 and TRBJ1-6, is KAGVTQTPRYLIKTRGQQVTLSCSPISGHRSVSWYQQTPGQGLQFLFEYFSETQRNKGNFPGRFSGRQFSNSRSEMNVSTLELGDSALYLCASSLGTDYNSPLHFGNGTRLTVT.

This clone was counted between two and nine times. This chain connects TRBV3-1 (or the pseudogene TRBV3-2) to TRBJ1-5, with D unresolved. In germline, CDR1 is LGHDT, CDR2 YNNKEL (reference sequence). Trimming shortened V by 0 bases and J by 7 bases, and 10 bases separated the two germline ends. The CDR3 runs 14 residues. The CDR3 DNA sequence: TGTGCCAGCAGCCAAGAGGGTAGTAACCAGCCCCAGCATTTT. It encodes CASSQEGSNQPQHF.

The chain combines TRBV27 with TRBJ1-2, with 8 bases fitting TRBD1. Germline loops: CDR1 MNHEY, CDR2 SMNVEV (reference sequence). V lost 3 bases and J lost 4; bases outside the gene matches: 10. The length of the CDR3 is 16 residues. CDR3: CASSFIPGTGSYGYTF. CDR3 nucleotide sequence: TGTGCCAGCAGTTTTATCCCCGGGACAGGTAGCTATGGCTACACCTTC.

This chain links TRBV10-3 with TRBJ2-7; 9 nucleotides line up with TRBD1. Trimming removed 9 bases from V and 6 bases from J; junction bases left unmatched: 9. The CDR3 is 13 amino acids. CDR1 and CDR2 from the germline V gene are ENHRY and SYGVKD. CDR3 bases: TGTGCCATTGCACAGGGGGCGGGCTCCGAGCAGTACTTC. Residues: CAIAQGAGSEQYF.

This clone was seen only a few times. This chain connects TRBV5-1 to TRBJ2-3, with 12 bases fitting TRBD2. Germline values: CDR1 SGHRS, CDR2 YFSETQ. The CDR3 has 15 amino acids. Germline trimming cut 6 bases from V and 4 bases from J; bases unmatched to any gene: 6. Written as DNA, the CDR3 is TGCGCCAGCAAGCGACTAGCGGGAGTAGCAGATACGCAGTATTTT. This sequence encodes CASKRLAGVADTQYF.

The gene calls are TRBV2 and TRBJ2-2; no clear D. The CDR3 length is 13 residues. The germline V gene has CDR1 SNHLY and CDR2 FYNNEI. V was pared by 5 bases and J by 7 bases, with 11 bases between. The CDR3 DNA follows: TGTGCCAGCAGTCCGCTGCGGAACGGGGAGCTGTTTTTT. This codes for CASSPLRNGELFF.

The chain links TRBV6-2 or TRBV6-3 to TRBJ2-3; weak D call: TRBD1 (6 bases). This CDR3 is built from 17 residues. V was trimmed by 2 bases and J by 2 bases, leaving 17 bases between them. CDR1 is MNHEY, CDR2 SVGEGT, per germline. In DNA, the CDR3 is TGTGCCAGCAGTTACCTACAGGGTCGACCACACACAGATACGCAGTATTTT. It is translated as CASSYLQGRPHTDTQYF.

This sequence joins TRBV5-1 and TRBJ1-1; D is perhaps TRBD1 (6 bases). The CDR3 spans 14 residues. Germline V gene data show CDR1 as SGHRS and CDR2 as YFSETQ. Trimming shortened V by 4 bases and J by 7 bases, and 17 bases separated the two germline ends. CDR3 in DNA: TGCGCCAGCAGCCCGGGGGGGCGAGAAAGTGAAGCTTTCTTT. Translating gives CASSPGGRESEAFF. The full variable domain, completed using reference TRBV5-1 and TRBJ1-1, is KAGVTQTPRYLIKTRGQQVTLSCSPISGHRSVSWYQQTPGQGLQFLFEYFSETQRNKGNFPGRFSGRQFSNSRSEMNVSTLELGDSALYLCASSPGGRESEAFFGQGTRLTVV.

The chain joins TRBV2 to TRBJ2-1; TRBD2 agrees at 10 bases. This CDR3 region has 14 residues. The V gene's germline CDR1 is SNHLY and CDR2 FYNNEI. Germline trimming cut 7 bases from V and 9 bases from J; bases unmatched to any gene: 9. CDR3 sequence (DNA): TGTGCCAGCAACCCGGAATCTAGCGGGAGTGAGCAGTTCTTC. The encoded protein is CASNPESSGSEQFF.

The V and J genes are TRBV18 and TRBJ2-1, with 12 bases aligning to TRBD2. The J segment lost 6 bases and the V segment lost 5 bases, leaving 5 bases of the junction unmatched. CDR1 is KGHSH, CDR2 LQKENI, per germline. This CDR3 spans 15 amino acids. The CDR3 protein is CASSSQTSGSNEQFF. In DNA, the CDR3 is TGTGCCAGCTCATCCCAGACTAGCGGGAGCAATGAGCAGTTCTTC. Together with reference TRBV18 and TRBJ2-1, the CDR3 gives the full variable domain: NAGVMQNPRHLVRRRGQEARLRCSPMKGHSHVYWYRQLPEEGLKFMVYLQKENIIDESGMPKERFSAEFPKEGPSILRIQQVVRGDSAAYFCASSSQTSGSNEQFFGPGTRLTVL.

The chain is built from TRBV7-9 and TRBJ1-2; 8 bases are a match to TRBD1. CDR3 length: 15 amino acids. Per germline, CDR1 SEHNR and CDR2 FQNEAQ (reference sequence). Trimming took 4 bases from V and 2 from J; bases not matched to a gene: 6. CDR3 sequence (DNA): TGTGCCAGCAGCTCCCCCAGGGGGCGAAACTATGGCTACACCTTC. It yields the protein CASSSPRGRNYGYTF.

V and J are TRBV12-3 or TRBV12-4 and TRBJ2-1, with D possibly being TRBD1 or TRBD2 (5 bases each). CDR3 size: 13 residues. V was trimmed by 7 bases and J by 8 bases, leaving 15 bases between them. The DNA for the CDR3 is TGTGCCAGCATGGGGGAGAGGGGTGATGAGCAGTTCTTC. Encoded protein: CASMGERGDEQFF.

This chain connects TRBV6-2 or TRBV6-3 to TRBJ2-5, with unresolved D. Germline assignment: CDR1 MNHEY and CDR2 SVGEGT. V gave up 4 bases and J gave up 0 bases, with 9 bases separating them. This CDR3 is 14 amino acids long. CDR3 sequence: CASSWGRYQETQYF. The CDR3 bases are TGTGCCAGCAGTTGGGGTAGATACCAAGAGACCCAGTACTTC.

V is TRBV11-2 and J is TRBJ1-2; D is unresolved. There are 13 residues in the CDR3. V lost 0 bases, J lost 4 bases, and 6 bases lay in between. Germline loops: CDR1 SGHAT, CDR2 FQNNGV. The CDR3 DNA sequence: TGTGCCAGCAGCTTAGATCCAGTCTATGGCTACACCTTC. It yields the protein CASSLDPVYGYTF.

The rearrangement links TRBV10-3 to TRBJ2-1; 7 nucleotides agree with TRBD1. This CDR3 contains 16 residues. Germline V CDR1 and CDR2: ENHRY, SYGVKD. After removal of 6 bases from V and 4 bases from J, the junction contained 12 bases not matched to a gene. The DNA of the CDR3 is TGTGCCATCAGCCCTACCGAAAAGGGACAGTACAATGAGCAGTTCTTC. Translated: CAISPTEKGQYNEQFF.